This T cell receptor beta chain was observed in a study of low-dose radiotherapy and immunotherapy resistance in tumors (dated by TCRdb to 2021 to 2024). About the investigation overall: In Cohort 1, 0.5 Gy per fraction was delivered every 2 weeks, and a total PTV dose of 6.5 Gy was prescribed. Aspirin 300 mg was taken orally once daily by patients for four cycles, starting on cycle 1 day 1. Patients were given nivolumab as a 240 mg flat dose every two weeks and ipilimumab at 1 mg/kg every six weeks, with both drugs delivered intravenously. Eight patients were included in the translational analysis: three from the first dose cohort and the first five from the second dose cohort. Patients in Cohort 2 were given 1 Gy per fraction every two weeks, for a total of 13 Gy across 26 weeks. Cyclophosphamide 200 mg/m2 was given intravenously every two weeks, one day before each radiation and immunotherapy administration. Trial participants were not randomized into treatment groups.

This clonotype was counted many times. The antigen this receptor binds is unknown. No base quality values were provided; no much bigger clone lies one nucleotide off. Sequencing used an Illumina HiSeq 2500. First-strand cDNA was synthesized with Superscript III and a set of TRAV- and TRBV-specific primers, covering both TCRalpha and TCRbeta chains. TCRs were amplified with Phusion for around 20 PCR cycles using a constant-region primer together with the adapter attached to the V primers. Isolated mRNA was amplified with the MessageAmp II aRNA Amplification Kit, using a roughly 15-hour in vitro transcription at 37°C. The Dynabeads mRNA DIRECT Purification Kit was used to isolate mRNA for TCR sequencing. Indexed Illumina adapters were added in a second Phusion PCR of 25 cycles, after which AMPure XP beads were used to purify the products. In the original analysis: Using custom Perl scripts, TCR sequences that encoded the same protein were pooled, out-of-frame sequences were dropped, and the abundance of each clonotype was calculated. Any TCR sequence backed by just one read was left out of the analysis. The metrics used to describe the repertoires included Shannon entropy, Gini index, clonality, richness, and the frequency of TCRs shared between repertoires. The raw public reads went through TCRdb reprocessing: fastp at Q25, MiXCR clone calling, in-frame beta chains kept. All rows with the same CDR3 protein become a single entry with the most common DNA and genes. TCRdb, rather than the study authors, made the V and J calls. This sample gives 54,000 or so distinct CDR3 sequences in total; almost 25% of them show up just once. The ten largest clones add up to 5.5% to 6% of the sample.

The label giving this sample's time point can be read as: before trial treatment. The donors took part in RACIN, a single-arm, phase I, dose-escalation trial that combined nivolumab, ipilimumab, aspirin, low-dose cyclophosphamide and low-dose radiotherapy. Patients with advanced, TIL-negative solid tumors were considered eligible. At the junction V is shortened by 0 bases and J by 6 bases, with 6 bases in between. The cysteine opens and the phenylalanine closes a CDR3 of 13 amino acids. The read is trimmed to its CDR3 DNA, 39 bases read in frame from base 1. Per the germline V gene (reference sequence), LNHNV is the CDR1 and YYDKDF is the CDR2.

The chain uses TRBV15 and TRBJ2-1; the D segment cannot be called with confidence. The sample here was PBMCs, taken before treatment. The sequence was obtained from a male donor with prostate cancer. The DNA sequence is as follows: TGTGCCACCAGCAGAGATCGGATCAATGAGCAGTTCTTC. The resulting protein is CATSRDRINEQFF.